This entry is about one T cell receptor beta chain. Relative to the germline gene, one junction end is altered; a read error may explain this. This CDR3 has 13 residues. Germline assignment: CDR1 LNHNV and CDR2 YYDKDF (reference sequence). The data were taken from a study of T cells in Graves' hyperthyroidism and ophthalmopathy. RNA transcripts gave rise to amplified TCR beta CDR3 regions. An initial round of RT-PCR targeting the TCR CDR3 relied on the HTBI primer set. From the multiplex PCR reads, TCRdb called clonotypes with MiXCR, one entry per CDR3 protein. The data contain about 300,000 distinct CDR3 sequences, approximately 19% of them singletons. Inclusion characteristics of ophthalmopathy patients comprised a Clinical Activity Score of at least 3, a NOSPECS grade of at least 4, and duration under 3 months.

The sequenced sample consisted of blood. The TCR sequence derives from a man aged 45-65 years with Graves' ophthalmopathy. V and J are TRBV15 and TRBJ2-1; D unresolved. DNA of the CDR3: TGTGCCACCGGCAGAAACCTTAACAATGAGCAGTTCTTC. Translation gives CATGRNLNNEQFF.